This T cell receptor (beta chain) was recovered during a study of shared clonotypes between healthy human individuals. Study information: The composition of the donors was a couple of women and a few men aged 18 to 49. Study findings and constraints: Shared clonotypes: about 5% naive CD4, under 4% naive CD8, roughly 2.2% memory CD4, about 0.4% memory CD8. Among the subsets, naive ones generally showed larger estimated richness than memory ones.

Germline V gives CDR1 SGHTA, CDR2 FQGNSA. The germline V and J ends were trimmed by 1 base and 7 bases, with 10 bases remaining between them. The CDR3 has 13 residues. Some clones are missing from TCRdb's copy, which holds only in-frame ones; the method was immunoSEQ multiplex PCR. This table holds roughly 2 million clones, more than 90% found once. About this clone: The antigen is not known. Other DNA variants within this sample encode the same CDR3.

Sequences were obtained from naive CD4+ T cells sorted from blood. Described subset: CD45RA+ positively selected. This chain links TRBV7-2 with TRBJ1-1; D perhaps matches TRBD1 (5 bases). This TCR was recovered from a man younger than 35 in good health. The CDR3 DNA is TGTGCCAGCAGCTTAGGCAGGGCCGGTGAAGCTTTCTTT. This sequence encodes CASSLGRAGEAFF.